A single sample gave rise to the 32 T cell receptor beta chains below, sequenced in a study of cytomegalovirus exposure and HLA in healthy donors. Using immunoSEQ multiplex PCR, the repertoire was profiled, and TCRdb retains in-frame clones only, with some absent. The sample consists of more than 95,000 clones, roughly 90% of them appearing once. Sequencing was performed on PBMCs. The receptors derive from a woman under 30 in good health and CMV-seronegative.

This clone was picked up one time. Written as DNA, the CDR3 is TGCGCCAGCAGCCCCCGGGACAGGGGAGAGCAGTACTTC. Translated: CASSPRDRGEQYF. The chain couples TRBV5-1 to TRBJ2-7; 10 bases agree with TRBD1. Germline V gene data show CDR1 as SGHRS and CDR2 as YFSETQ. The CDR3 contains 13 residues. The trim removed 4 bases at V and 7 bases at J, leaving 5 bases unmatched.

The CDR3 protein is CASSHGGGDGYTF. In nucleotides, the CDR3 is TGTGCCAGCAGCCACGGGGGGGGCGATGGCTACACCTTC. The chain employs TRBV6-6 and TRBJ1-2; tentatively, D is TRBD1 (6 bases). The V gene lost 6 bases and the J gene lost 6 bases, with 14 bases spanning the gap. In germline, CDR1 is MNHNY, CDR2 SVGAGI (reference sequence). CDR3 length: 13 residues.

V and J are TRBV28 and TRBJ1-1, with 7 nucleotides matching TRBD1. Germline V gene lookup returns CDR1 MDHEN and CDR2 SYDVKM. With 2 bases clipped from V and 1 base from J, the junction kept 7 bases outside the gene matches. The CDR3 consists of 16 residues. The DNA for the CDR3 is TGTGCCAGCAGTTTAGGGACAACAGGGGCGAACACTGAAGCTTTCTTT. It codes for CASSLGTTGANTEAFF. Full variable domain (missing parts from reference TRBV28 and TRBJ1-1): DVKVTQSSRYLVKRTGEKVFLECVQDMDHENMFWYRQDPGLGLRLIYFSYDVKMKEKGDIPEGYSVSREKKERFSLILESASTNQTSMYLCASSLGTTGANTEAFFGQGTRLTVV.

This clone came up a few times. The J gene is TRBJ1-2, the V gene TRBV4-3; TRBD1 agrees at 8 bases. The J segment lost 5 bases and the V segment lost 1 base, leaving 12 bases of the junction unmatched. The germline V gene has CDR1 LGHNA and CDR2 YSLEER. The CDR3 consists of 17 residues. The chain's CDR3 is CASSQAVGTGASYGYTF. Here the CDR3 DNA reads TGCGCCAGCAGCCAAGCTGTAGGGACAGGCGCCTCTTATGGCTACACCTTC.

The CDR3 reads CASKTGGFTEAFF. In DNA form, the CDR3 reads TGTGCCAGCAAAACAGGGGGCTTCACTGAAGCTTTCTTT. The genes are TRBV27 and TRBJ1-1; 9 bases are shared with TRBD1. CDR1 MNHEY and CDR2 SMNVEV come from the germline V gene (reference sequence). The CDR3 sequence is 13 residues long. V lost 7 bases, J lost 4 bases, and 4 bases stayed unmatched.

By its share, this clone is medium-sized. CDR3 region: CASSPNWSNQPQHF. In DNA, the CDR3 is TGTGCCAGCAGCCCAAACTGGAGCAATCAGCCCCAGCATTTT. V gene TRBV9 combines with J gene TRBJ1-5; no reliable D call. The V end was cut by 4 bases, the J end by 1 base, with 9 bases between. CDR1 and CDR2 (germline): SGDLS, YYNGEE. The CDR3 is 14 amino acids.

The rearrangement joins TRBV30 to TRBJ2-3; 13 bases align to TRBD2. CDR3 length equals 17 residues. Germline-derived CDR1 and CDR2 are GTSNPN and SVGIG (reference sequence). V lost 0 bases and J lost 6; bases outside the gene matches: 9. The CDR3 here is CAWSVLRTSGSGDTQYF. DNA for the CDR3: TGTGCCTGGAGTGTACTTAGGACTAGCGGGAGTGGGGATACGCAGTATTTT.

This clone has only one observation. This chain's CDR3 is CASSQGPGWETQYF. CDR3 DNA sequence: TGTGCCAGCAGTCAGGGGCCGGGGTGGGAGACCCAGTACTTC. V gene TRBV6-5 combines with J gene TRBJ2-5; possible D gene TRBD1, 6 bases. CDR1 and CDR2 from the germline V gene are MNHEY and SVGAGI. V lost 5 bases and J 5 bases, leaving 15 bases between the germline ends. This CDR3 spans 14 amino acids.

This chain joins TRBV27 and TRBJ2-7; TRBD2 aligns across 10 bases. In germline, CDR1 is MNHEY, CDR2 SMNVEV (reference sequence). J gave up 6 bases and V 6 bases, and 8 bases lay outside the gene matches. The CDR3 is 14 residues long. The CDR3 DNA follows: TGTGCCAGCAGGCCAAGCGGGAGGGCCCGCGAGCAGTACTTC. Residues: CASRPSGRAREQYF.

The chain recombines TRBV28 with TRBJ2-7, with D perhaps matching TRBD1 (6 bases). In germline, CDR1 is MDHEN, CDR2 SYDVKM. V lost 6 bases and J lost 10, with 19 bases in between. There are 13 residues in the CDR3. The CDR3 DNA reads TGTGCCAGCAGCTCCCATGACAGGTGGCTTCAGTACTTC. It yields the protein CASSSHDRWLQYF.

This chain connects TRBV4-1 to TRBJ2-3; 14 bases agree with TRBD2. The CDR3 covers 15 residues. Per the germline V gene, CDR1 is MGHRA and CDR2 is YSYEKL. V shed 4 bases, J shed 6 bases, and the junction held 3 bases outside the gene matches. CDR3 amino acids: CASSPRTSGRDTQYF. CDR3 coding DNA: TGCGCCAGCAGCCCGAGGACTAGCGGGAGGGATACGCAGTATTTT.

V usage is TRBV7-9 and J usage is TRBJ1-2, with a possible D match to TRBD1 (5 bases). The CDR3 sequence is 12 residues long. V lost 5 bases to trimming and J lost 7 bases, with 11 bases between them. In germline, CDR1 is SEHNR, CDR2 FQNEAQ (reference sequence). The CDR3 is CASSLGRGGYTF. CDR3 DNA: TGTGCCAGCAGCCTTGGAAGGGGTGGCTACACCTTC.

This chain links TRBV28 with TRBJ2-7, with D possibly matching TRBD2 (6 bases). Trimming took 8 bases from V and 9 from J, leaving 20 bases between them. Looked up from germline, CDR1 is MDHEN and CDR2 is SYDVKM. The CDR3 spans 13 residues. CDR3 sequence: CASAFAFLGGQYF. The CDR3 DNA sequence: TGTGCCAGCGCTTTCGCCTTTCTCGGGGGGCAGTACTTC.

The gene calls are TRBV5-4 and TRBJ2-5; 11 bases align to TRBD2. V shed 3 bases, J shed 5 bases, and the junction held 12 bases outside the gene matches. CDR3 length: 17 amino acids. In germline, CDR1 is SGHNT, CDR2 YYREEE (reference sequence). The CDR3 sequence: CASSSTTSGRARETQYF. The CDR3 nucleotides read TGTGCCAGCAGCTCGACAACTAGCGGGAGAGCCAGGGAGACCCAGTACTTC.

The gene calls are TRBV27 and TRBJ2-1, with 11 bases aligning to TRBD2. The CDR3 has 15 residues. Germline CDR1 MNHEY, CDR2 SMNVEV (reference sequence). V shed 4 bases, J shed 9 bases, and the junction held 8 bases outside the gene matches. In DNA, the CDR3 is TGTGCCAGCAGTTCCGGGACTAGCGGTCAGGGTGAGCAGTTCTTC. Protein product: CASSSGTSGQGEQFF.

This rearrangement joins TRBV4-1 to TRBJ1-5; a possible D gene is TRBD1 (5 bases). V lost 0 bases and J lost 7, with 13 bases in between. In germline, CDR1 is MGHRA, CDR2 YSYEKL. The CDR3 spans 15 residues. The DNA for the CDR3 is TGCGCCAGCAGCCAAGAAACAGGTGTTATCCAGCCCCAGCATTTT. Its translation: CASSQETGVIQPQHF.

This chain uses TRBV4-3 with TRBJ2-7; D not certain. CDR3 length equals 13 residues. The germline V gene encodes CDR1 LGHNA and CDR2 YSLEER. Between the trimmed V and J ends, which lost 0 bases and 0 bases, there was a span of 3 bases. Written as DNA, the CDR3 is TGCGCCAGCAGCCAAGACGGCTCCTACGAGCAGTACTTC. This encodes CASSQDGSYEQYF.

The CDR3 loop is CASRQNRGQAGELFF. The DNA for the CDR3 is TGTGCCAGCAGACAGAACAGGGGGCAGGCCGGGGAGCTGTTTTTT. This chain uses TRBV11-2 with TRBJ2-2; 9 bases are shared with TRBD1. CDR1 and CDR2 (germline): SGHAT, FQNNGV. V was pared by 6 bases and J by 6 bases, with 8 bases of the junction left unmatched. This CDR3 spans 15 amino acids.

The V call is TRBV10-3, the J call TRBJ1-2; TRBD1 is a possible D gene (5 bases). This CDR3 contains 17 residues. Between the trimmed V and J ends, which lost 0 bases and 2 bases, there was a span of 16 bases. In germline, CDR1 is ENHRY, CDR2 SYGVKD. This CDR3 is CAISESISRDRNYGYTF. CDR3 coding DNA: TGTGCCATCAGTGAGTCGATTTCCAGGGATCGCAACTATGGCTACACCTTC.

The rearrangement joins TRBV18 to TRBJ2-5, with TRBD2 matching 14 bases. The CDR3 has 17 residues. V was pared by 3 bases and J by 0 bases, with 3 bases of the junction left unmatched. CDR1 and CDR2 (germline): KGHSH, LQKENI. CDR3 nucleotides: TGTGCCAGCTCACCGGGACTAGCGGGAGTGTACCAAGAGACCCAGTACTTC. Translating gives CASSPGLAGVYQETQYF.

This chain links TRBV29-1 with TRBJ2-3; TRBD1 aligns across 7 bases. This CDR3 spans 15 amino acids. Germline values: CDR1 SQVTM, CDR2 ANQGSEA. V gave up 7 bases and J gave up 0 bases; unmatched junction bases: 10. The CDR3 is CSAVPTGASTDTQYF. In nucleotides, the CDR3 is TGCAGCGCGGTCCCCACAGGGGCGAGCACAGATACGCAGTATTTT.

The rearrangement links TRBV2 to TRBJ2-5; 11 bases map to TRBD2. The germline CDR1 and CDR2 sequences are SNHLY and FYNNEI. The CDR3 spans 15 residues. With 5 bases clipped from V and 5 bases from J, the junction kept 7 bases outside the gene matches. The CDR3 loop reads CASSLLAGVRETQYF. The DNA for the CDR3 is TGTGCCAGCAGTTTACTAGCGGGAGTTCGGGAGACCCAGTACTTC.

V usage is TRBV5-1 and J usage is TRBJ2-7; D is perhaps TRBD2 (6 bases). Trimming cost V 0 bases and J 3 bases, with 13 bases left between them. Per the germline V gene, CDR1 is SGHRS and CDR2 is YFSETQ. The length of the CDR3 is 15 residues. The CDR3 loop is CASSLVFQRVYEQYF. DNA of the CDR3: TGCGCCAGCAGCTTGGTCTTCCAGCGGGTCTACGAGCAGTACTTC.

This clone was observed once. Written as DNA, the CDR3 is TGTGCCAGCAGCACCCAGGGACAGATTAATCAGCCCCAGCATTTT. It is translated as CASSTQGQINQPQHF. The genes are TRBV6-1 and TRBJ1-5; 7 positions match TRBD1. The V and J ends lost 6 bases and 4 bases, in that order; junction bases with no gene match: 9. The CDR3 runs to 15 residues. Germline assignment: CDR1 MNHNS and CDR2 SASEGT.

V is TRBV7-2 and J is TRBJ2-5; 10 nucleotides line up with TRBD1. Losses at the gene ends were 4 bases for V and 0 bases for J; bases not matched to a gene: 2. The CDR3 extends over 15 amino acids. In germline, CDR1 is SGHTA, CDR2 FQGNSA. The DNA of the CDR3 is TGTGCCAGCAGCTCGGACAGGGGGTACCAAGAGACCCAGTACTTC. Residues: CASSSDRGYQETQYF.

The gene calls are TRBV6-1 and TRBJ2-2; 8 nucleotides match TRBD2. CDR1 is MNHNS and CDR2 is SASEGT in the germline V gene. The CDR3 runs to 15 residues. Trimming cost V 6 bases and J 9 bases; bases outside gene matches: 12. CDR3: CASRDLSGAGRELFF. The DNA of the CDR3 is TGTGCCAGCAGGGATCTTAGCGGGGCCGGCAGGGAGCTGTTTTTT.

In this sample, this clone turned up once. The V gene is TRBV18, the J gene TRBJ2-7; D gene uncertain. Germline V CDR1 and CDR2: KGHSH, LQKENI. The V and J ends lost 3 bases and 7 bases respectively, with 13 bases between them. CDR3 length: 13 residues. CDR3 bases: TGTGCCAGCTCACCCGAGCGAGTGGGTGAGCAGTACTTC. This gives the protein CASSPERVGEQYF.

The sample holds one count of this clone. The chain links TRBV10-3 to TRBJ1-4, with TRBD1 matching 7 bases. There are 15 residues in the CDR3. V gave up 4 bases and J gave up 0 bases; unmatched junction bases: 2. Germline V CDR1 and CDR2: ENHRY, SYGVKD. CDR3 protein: CAISVGTATNEKLFF. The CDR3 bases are TGTGCCATCAGTGTTGGGACAGCAACTAATGAAAAACTGTTTTTT.

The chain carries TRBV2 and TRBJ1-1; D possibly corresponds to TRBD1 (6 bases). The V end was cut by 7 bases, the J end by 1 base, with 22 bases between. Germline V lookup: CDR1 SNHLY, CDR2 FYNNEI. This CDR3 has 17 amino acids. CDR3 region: CASKGGAGIGRNTEAFF. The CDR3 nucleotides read TGTGCCAGCAAGGGGGGGGCAGGAATAGGTAGGAACACTGAAGCTTTCTTT.

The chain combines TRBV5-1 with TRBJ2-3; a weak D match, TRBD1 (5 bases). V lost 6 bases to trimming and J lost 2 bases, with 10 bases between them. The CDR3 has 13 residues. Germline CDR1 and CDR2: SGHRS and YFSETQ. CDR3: CASTPRVTDTQYF. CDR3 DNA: TGCGCCAGCACCCCCAGGGTCACAGATACGCAGTATTTT.

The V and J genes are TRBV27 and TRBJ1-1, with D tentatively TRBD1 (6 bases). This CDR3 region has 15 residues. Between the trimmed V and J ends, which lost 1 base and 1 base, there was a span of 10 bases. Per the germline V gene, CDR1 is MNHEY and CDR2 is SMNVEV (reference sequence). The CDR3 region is CASSLFTGRNTEAFF. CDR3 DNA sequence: TGTGCCAGCAGTTTATTTACAGGGCGGAACACTGAAGCTTTCTTT.

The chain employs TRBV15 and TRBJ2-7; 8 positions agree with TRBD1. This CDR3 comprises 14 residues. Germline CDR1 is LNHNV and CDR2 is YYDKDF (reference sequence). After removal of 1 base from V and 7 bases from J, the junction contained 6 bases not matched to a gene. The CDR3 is CATSRGTGGGEQYF. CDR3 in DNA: TGTGCCACCAGCAGAGGAACAGGGGGTGGGGAGCAGTACTTC. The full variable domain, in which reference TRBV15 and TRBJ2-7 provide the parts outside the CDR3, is DAMVIQNPRYQVTQFGKPVTLSCSQTLNHNVMYWYQQKSSQAPKLLFHYYDKDFNNEADTPDNFQSRRPNTSFCFLDIRSPGLGDTAMYLCATSRGTGGGEQYFGPGTRLTVT.